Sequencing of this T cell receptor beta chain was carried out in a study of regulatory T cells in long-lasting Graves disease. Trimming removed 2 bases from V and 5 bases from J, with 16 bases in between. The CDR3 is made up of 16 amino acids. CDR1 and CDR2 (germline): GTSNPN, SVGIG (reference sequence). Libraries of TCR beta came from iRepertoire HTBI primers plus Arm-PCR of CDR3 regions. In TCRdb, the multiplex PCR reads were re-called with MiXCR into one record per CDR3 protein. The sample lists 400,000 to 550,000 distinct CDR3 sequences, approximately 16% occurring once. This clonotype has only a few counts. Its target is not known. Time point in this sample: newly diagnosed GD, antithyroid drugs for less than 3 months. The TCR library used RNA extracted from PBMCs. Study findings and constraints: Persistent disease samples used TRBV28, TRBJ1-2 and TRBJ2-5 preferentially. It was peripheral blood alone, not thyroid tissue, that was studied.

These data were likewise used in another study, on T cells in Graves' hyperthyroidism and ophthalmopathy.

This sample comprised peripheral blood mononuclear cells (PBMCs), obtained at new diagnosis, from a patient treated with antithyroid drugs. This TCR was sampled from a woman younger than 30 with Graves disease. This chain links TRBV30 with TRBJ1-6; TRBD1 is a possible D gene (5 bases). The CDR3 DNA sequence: TGTGCCTGGAGTATTGGCGGGGGGATAAATAATTCACCCCTCCACTTT. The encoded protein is CAWSIGGGINNSPLHF.